This T cell receptor beta chain was captured by sequencing in a study of blood T cell repertoires in COVID-19. Study-level background: Whether acute or convalescent, the COVID-19 samples came from the United States, Italy and Spain. PBMCs, B-cell-depleted T cells, or T cells provided the cDNA or gDNA that made up the material.

Only in-frame clones appear in the TCRdb table, and some are missing; sequencing was by immunoSEQ multiplex PCR. Found here are about 160,000 clones, around 80% of them singletons; the top ten hold less than 3.5%. Material for sequencing was peripheral blood. This receptor was identified in a woman aged 55 to 70 with acute or convalescent COVID-19.

The CDR3 sequence: CASSYSRTGGKQQPQHF. The CDR3 region has the DNA TGTGCCAGCAGTTACTCCCGAACAGGGGGGAAGCAGCAGCCCCAGCATTTT. The chain joins TRBV6-2 or TRBV6-3 to TRBJ1-5, with TRBD1 matching 8 bases. Losses at the gene ends were 0 bases for V and 7 bases for J; bases not matched to a gene: 11. Germline V CDR1 and CDR2: MNHEY, SVGEGT. The CDR3 runs to 17 residues.